These T cell receptor beta chains were read from a single sample in a study of CD8+ T cells in alopecia areata. Profiled with immunoSEQ multiplex PCR; TCRdb holds only in-frame clones, not every one. The sample has 120,000 or so clones; 61% are singletons. The sequencing used CD4+ T cells sorted from blood, collected at week 4, from a patient treated with tofacitinib. The receptors were gathered from a human donor with alopecia areata. Each CDR3 is given with its conserved first and last residue. Each record gives: D gene, clone size, J gene, V gene, CDR3 protein, CDR3 DNA. The D gene is left open where the match is weak. For some rows the clone size is stated as once, few or many, or as a class when expanded; others skip it.

.	.	TRBJ1-2	TRBV6-1	CAHTESIYGYTF	TGTGCCCACACAGAGTCCATCTATGGCTACACCTTC
.	.	TRBJ2-7	TRBV25-1	CASSGFGSPYEQYF	TGTGCCAGCAGTGGATTTGGGTCTCCCTACGAGCAGTACTTC
.	few	TRBJ1-4	TRBV25-1	CASSDALRTFDGEKLFF	TGTGCCAGCAGTGACGCACTTAGGACATTCGACGGTGAAAAACTGTTTTTT
.	once	TRBJ2-3	TRBV29-1	CSVESQGADTQYF	TGCAGCGTTGAGAGTCAGGGCGCAGATACGCAGTATTTT
.	.	TRBJ2-7	TRBV5-6	CASSFLERAEDYF	TGTGCCAGCAGCTTCCTTGAGAGGGCGGAGGATTACTTC
.	.	TRBJ2-6	TRBV5-4	CASSHHLASVANVLTF	TGTGCCAGCAGTCATCATCTAGCCTCTGTGGCCAACGTCCTGACTTTC
.	.	TRBJ2-5	TRBV10-3	CAISEREQETQYF	TGTGCCATCAGTGAGCGTGAGCAAGAGACCCAGTACTTC
.	few	TRBJ2-3	TRBV5-5	CASSFLDGTDTQYF	TGTGCCAGCAGCTTCTTGGACGGCACAGATACGCAGTATTTT
.	.	TRBJ1-2	TRBV2	CASSDQGMVYGYTF	TGTGCCAGCAGTGATCAGGGAATGGTATATGGCTACACCTTC
TRBD2	few	TRBJ2-7	TRBV25-1	CASTTSGSKRQYF	TGTGCCAGCACGACTAGCGGGAGCAAAAGGCAGTACTTC
.	few	TRBJ1-2	TRBV5-6	CASSLSRVQELYGYTF	TGTGCCAGCAGCTTGAGCCGCGTCCAAGAGCTCTATGGCTACACCTTC
.	few	TRBJ1-1	TRBV2	CASTQAGAGNTEAFF	TGTGCCAGCACCCAAGCGGGGGCGGGGAACACTGAAGCTTTCTTT
.	.	TRBJ2-1	TRBV9	CASSVHGEQFF	TGTGCCAGCAGCGTCCACGGGGAGCAGTTCTTC
TRBD1	.	TRBJ1-4	TRBV5-1	CASSLAGQGNEKLFF	TGCGCCAGCAGCTTGGCTGGACAGGGAAATGAAAAACTGTTTTTT
TRBD1	.	TRBJ1-1	TRBV4-3	CASSPHGTGLNTEAFF	TGCGCCAGCAGCCCGCACGGGACAGGGCTTAACACTGAAGCTTTCTTT
.	once	TRBJ2-2	TRBV5-1	CASRPNTGELFF	TGCGCCAGCAGACCGAACACCGGGGAGCTGTTTTTT
.	.	TRBJ2-5	TRBV29-1	CSAWDNPQETQYF	TGCAGCGCCTGGGACAATCCCCAAGAGACCCAGTACTTC
.	.	TRBJ2-7	TRBV7-3	CASSLDTYEQYF	TGTGCCAGCAGCTTAGACACGTACGAGCAGTACTTC
.	.	TRBJ2-3	TRBV7-9	CASSLEHSTDTQYF	TGTGCCAGCAGCTTAGAACACAGCACAGATACGCAGTATTTT
TRBD1	few	TRBJ2-2	TRBV29-1	CSVRGGQGSTGELFF	TGCAGCGTTAGGGGCGGACAGGGGTCCACCGGGGAGCTGTTTTTT
.	.	TRBJ2-3	TRBV7-6	CASSLYTDSTDTQYF	TGTGCCAGCAGCCTCTACACCGATAGCACAGATACGCAGTATTTT
.	.	TRBJ1-2	TRBV30	CAWSGANRAIYGYTF	TGTGCCTGGAGTGGGGCCAACAGGGCGATCTATGGCTACACCTTC
.	.	TRBJ2-1	TRBV5-1	CASSYGSYNEQFF	TGCGCCAGCAGCTACGGGTCTTACAATGAGCAGTTCTTC
.	.	TRBJ1-5	TRBV30	CAWSGGVNQPQHF	TGTGCCTGGAGTGGTGGCGTCAATCAGCCCCAGCATTTT
TRBD2	.	TRBJ2-3	TRBV5-1	CASSGGLAGRLSTDTQYF	TGCGCCAGCAGCGGAGGACTAGCGGGCCGTCTAAGCACAGATACGCAGTATTTT
.	.	TRBJ2-6	TRBV6-1	CASSDGTSGANVLTF	TGTGCCAGCAGTGACGGGACCTCTGGGGCCAACGTCCTGACTTTC
.	few	TRBJ2-3	TRBV10-3	CAISEASSVADTQYF	TGTGCCATCAGTGAAGCGTCCTCAGTCGCAGATACGCAGTATTTT
.	medium-sized	TRBJ1-3	TRBV10-3	CAISVPSGNTIYF	TGTGCCATCAGTGTGCCCTCTGGAAACACCATATATTTT